This paragraph reports one TCR beta chain. The sample belongs to a study of response to subunit inactivated influenza vaccine. Unmatched junction bases numbered 13, after V lost 2 bases and J lost 4 bases. CDR3 length: 18 residues. The germline CDR1 and CDR2 sequences are MGHRA and YSYEKL. MiXCR was run by TCRdb on the RT-PCR reads, yielding one entry per CDR3 protein. The sample has 800,000 to 1,000,000 distinct CDR3 sequences; about 20% are singletons. The sequence came from a man aged 45-65 years who received an inactivated influenza vaccine. This rearrangement joins TRBV4-1 to TRBJ2-1; 8 positions agree with TRBD2. The sequenced sample was PBMCs from blood, obtained 5 to 6 days after vaccination. The CDR3 region has the DNA TGCGCCAGCAGCCAATCCCCCGAAAGGGGCGGGGGGTACAATGAGCAGTTCTTC. Amino acids: CASSQSPERGGGYNEQFF.